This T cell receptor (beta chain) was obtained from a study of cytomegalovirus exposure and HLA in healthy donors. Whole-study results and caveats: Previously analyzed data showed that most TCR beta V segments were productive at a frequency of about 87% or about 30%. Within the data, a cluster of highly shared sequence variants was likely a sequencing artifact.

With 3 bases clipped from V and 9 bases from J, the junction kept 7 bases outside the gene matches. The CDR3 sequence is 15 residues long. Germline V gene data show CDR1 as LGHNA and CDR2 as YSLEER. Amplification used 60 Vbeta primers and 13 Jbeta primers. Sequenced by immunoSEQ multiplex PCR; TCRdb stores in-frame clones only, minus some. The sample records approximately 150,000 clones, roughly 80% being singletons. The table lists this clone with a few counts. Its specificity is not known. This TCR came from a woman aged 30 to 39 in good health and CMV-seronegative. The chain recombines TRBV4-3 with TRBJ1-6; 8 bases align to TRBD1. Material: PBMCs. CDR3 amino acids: CASSHRDRPLSPLHF. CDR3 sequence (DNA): TGCGCCAGCAGCCACCGGGACAGGCCTCTTTCACCCCTCCACTTT.